This TCR beta chain is from a study of cytomegalovirus exposure and HLA in healthy donors. Primers included in the PCR were 60 Vbeta and 13 Jbeta primers. Only in-frame clones appear in the TCRdb table, and some are missing; sequencing was by immunoSEQ multiplex PCR. Of under 95,000 clones listed, around 77% are singletons. The CDR3 spans 15 residues. Trimming stripped 2 bases from V and 0 bases from J, with 9 bases between. Germline V gene lookup returns CDR1 LGHNA and CDR2 YNFKEQ. Study results and limitations: The authors excluded some V segments, including TRBV6-2 and TRBV6-3, as indistinguishable.

On this clone itself: Its antigen is unknown.

The TCR comes from a boy between 10 and 17 years old in good health and CMV-seronegative. The material sequenced was PBMCs. J is TRBJ2-3 and V is TRBV4-2; D not certain. CDR3 region: CASSQIIDSTDTQYF. CDR3 sequence (DNA): TGTGCCAGCAGCCAAATAATAGATAGCACAGATACGCAGTATTTT.